A selection of T cell receptor beta chains follows, all from one sample in a study of CD8 T cells in Susac syndrome. TCRdb re-called the immunoSEQ multiplex PCR reads with MiXCR, one entry per CDR3 protein. The sample lists under 200,000 distinct CDR3 sequences; 85% to 95% were seen once. The specimen was CD4+ T cells from PBMCs. The receptors shown here come from a human donor with Susac syndrome. Each CDR3 is given with its conserved first and last residue. The order of the fields is V gene, J gene, D gene, clone size, CDR3 protein, CDR3 DNA. D genes are given only for firm matches. The size of a clone is reported for some rows only, either as once, few or many, or as a class for expanded clones.

>TRBV20-1|TRBJ2-1|TRBD1|NA
CSHNDRGSGNEQFF
TGCAGTCATAATGACAGGGGGTCTGGGAATGAGCAGTTCTTC
>TRBV12-3/TRBV12-4|TRBJ2-5|NA|NA
CASSFGSSGRWQTQYF
TGTGCCAGCAGTTTTGGTTCGTCCGGGCGCTGGCAGACCCAGTACTTC
>TRBV4-3|TRBJ2-2|NA|NA
CASSQEGHNTGELFF
TGCGCCAGCAGCCAAGAGGGACACAACACCGGGGAGCTGTTTTTT
>TRBV5-4|TRBJ2-5|TRBD1|NA
CASSLTTGKETQYF
TGTGCCAGCAGCCTTACGACAGGGAAAGAGACCCAGTACTTC
>TRBV5-4|TRBJ2-7|TRBD2|NA
CASSLTGTSGEEQYF
TGTGCCAGCAGCTTGACCGGGACTAGCGGGGAGGAGCAGTACTTC
>TRBV9|TRBJ1-4|TRBD1|NA
CASSVGPGQGKTNEKLFF
TGTGCCAGCAGCGTAGGCCCGGGACAGGGGAAGACTAATGAAAAACTGTTTTTT
>TRBV20-1|TRBJ1-1|NA|NA
CSARDPKNTEAFF
TGCAGTGCTAGAGATCCGAAAAACACTGAAGCTTTCTTT
>TRBV12-3/TRBV12-4|TRBJ1-6|NA|few
CASSLGLTGNSPLHF
TGTGCCAGCAGTTTGGGGTTAACGGGGAATTCACCCCTCCACTTT
>TRBV7-2|TRBJ1-5|NA|NA
CASSSIGVIKGQPQHF
TGTGCCAGCAGCTCCATTGGGGTTATCAAGGGGCAGCCCCAGCATTTT
>TRBV20-1|TRBJ2-3|TRBD2|NA
CSAGGRSGGTDTQYF
TGCAGTGCTGGGGGGCGTAGCGGGGGTACAGATACGCAGTATTTT
>TRBV4-2|TRBJ2-7|TRBD2|NA
CASSQGTSGVYEQYF
TGTGCCAGCAGCCAAGGGACTAGCGGGGTCTACGAGCAGTACTTC
>TRBV4-3|TRBJ2-2|NA|once
CASSQDGLVTGELFF
TGCGCCAGCAGCCAAGATGGACTGGTGACCGGGGAGCTGTTTTTT
>TRBV15|TRBJ2-5|NA|NA
CATSPGSGTQRGAGETQYF
TGTGCCACCAGCCCAGGGTCAGGGACCCAACGGGGGGCGGGAGAGACCCAGTACTTC
>TRBV14|TRBJ2-3|NA|NA
CASSQGGLGSTDTQYF
TGTGCCAGCAGCCAAGGTGGGCTAGGCAGCACAGATACGCAGTATTTT
>TRBV7-2|TRBJ2-5|NA|NA
CASSLSGTQETQYF
TGTGCCAGCAGCTTGTCAGGGACCCAAGAGACCCAGTACTTC
>TRBV29-1|TRBJ2-3|NA|NA
CSVEQDNTDTQYF
TGCAGCGTTGAACAGGATAACACAGATACGCAGTATTTT
>TRBV3-1|TRBJ2-1|NA|NA
CASSQLRDNEQFF
TGTGCCAGCAGCCAGCTACGGGACAATGAGCAGTTCTTC